Presented here are 9 T cell receptor beta chains from one specimen sequenced in a study of T cell clusters in autoimmune cytopenias. TRB rearrangements were amplified by touch-down multiplex PCR with mixed TRB-A/B primers. No DNA is given; TCRdb re-called the multiplex PCR reads and lists each CDR3 protein once. In total, the table holds approximately 8,000 distinct CDR3 sequences. TRB was amplified from roughly 0.25 ug of peripheral blood genomic DNA per sample. The material sequenced was peripheral blood. Receptors originate from a human donor with an autoimmune cytopenia or autoimmune hepatitis (not recorded which).

The V gene is TRBV6-2 or TRBV6-3, the J gene TRBJ2-7. The CDR3 sequence is 14 residues long. Germline V gene lookup returns CDR1 MNHEY and CDR2 SVGEGT. This CDR3 reads CASSLRQGPYEQYF.

The chain carries TRBV7-9 and TRBJ2-7; TCRdb names TRBD1, which stays unverified in the absence of DNA. The V gene's germline CDR1 is SEHNR and CDR2 FQNEAQ (reference sequence). The length of the CDR3 is 14 residues. The CDR3 here is CASSSKGQTYEQYF.

This clonotype is medium-sized by frequency. The chain uses TRBV5-6 and TRBJ1-2. The CDR3 spans 13 residues. CDR1 SGHDT and CDR2 YYEEEE come from the germline V gene. Here the CDR3 reads CASKRHVLYGYTF.

The J gene is TRBJ2-1, the V gene TRBV4-1; there is no DNA to check the TCRdb D call of TRBD2. Looked up from germline, CDR1 is MGHRA and CDR2 is YSYEKL. The CDR3 is 17 amino acids. CDR3 sequence reads: CASSQGLAGVSYNEQFF.

The chain couples TRBV10-3 to TRBJ2-1; TCRdb calls TRBD1, which cannot be checked without DNA. From germline, CDR1 is ENHRY and CDR2 SYGVKD. There are 15 residues in the CDR3. The CDR3 loop is CAISGKGNSLNEQFF.

This clonotype is labeled medium-sized based on frequency. The rearrangement links TRBV6-1 to TRBJ2-1. CDR1 is MNHNS, CDR2 SASEGT, per germline. The CDR3 covers 12 residues. The chain's CDR3 is CASSDIGDEQFF.

According to its frequency, this clonotype is medium-sized. The rearrangement links TRBV20-1 to TRBJ1-2; TCRdb indicates TRBD1, and absent DNA this call remains unverified. The CDR3 is made up of 14 amino acids. Germline V gene data show CDR1 as DFQATT and CDR2 as SNEGSKA (reference sequence). The CDR3 reads CSASPHDRANGYTF.

Judged by frequency, this clonotype is medium-sized. This chain links TRBV29-1 with TRBJ1-1. The CDR3 consists of 15 residues. The V gene's germline CDR1 is SQVTM and CDR2 ANQGSEA. The CDR3 reads CSVALPEAGGTEAFF. Complete variable domain (other parts from reference TRBV29-1 and TRBJ1-1): SAVISQKPSRDICQRGTSLTIQCQVDSQVTMMFWYRQQPGQSLTLIATANQGSEATYESGFVIDKFPISRPNLTFSTLTVSNMSPEDSSIYLCSVALPEAGGTEAFFGQGTRLTVV.

The chain has TRBV7-9 and TRBJ1-1; TCRdb designates TRBD1, a call that cannot be tested without DNA. The CDR3 consists of 14 residues. Germline V lookup: CDR1 SEHNR, CDR2 FQNEAQ (reference sequence). CDR3 residues: CASSPYTGLGEAFF.